This TCR beta chain was retrieved from a study of blood T cell repertoires in COVID-19. Study background: The United States, Italy and Spain provided the acute and convalescent COVID-19 samples.

In the authors' workflow: Amplifying reference gene primers gave estimates of nucleated cell counts. Libraries were prepared by immunoSEQ multiplex PCR; TCRdb keeps only in-frame clonotypes and omits some of them. V, J and clone size are taken as reported in that table, and D and trimming were inferred from the DNA itself. The data hold 150,000 to 200,000 clones, with 70% to 90% observed a single time. V shed 1 base, J shed 11 bases, and the junction held 11 bases outside the gene matches. The germline CDR1 and CDR2 sequences are SGHVS and FQNEAQ. There are 16 residues in the CDR3. This chain joins TRBV7-8 and TRBJ1-4; 9 bases match TRBD1. This TCR was recovered from a man between 35 and 55 years old with acute or convalescent COVID-19. The sequencing input was peripheral blood. The CDR3 region is CASSLGFGQGRGKLFF. The DNA for the CDR3 is TGTGCCAGCAGCTTAGGCTTCGGACAGGGGCGGGGGAAACTGTTTTTT.